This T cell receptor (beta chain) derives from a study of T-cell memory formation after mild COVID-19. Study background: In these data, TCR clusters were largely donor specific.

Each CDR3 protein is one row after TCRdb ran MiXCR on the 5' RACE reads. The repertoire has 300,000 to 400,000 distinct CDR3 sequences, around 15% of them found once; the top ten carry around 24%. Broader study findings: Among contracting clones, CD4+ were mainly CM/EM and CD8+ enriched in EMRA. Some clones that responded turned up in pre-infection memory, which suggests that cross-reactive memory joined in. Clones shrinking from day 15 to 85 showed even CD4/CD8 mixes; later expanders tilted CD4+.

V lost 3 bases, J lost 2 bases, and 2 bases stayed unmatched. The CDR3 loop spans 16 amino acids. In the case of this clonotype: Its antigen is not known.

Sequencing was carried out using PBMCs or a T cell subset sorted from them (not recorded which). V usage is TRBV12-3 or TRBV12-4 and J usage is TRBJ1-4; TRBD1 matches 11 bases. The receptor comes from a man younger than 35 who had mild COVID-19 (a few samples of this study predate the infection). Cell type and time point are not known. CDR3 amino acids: CASSFGQGATNEKLFF. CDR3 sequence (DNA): TGTGCCAGCAGTTTTGGACAGGGGGCCACTAATGAAAAACTGTTTTTT.